These 6 T cell receptor beta chains share one sample of origin, sequenced in a study of T-cell reconstitution after alpha-beta-depleted transplantation in children. TCRbeta library construction was performed incorporating unique molecular identifiers. TCRdb passed the PCR reads through MiXCR, listing each CDR3 protein once. The table shows about 250,000 distinct CDR3 sequences, with more than 20% occurring only once. The source was PBMCs, mostly from graft donor cells, collected 360 days after TCRalphabeta/CD19-depleted stem cell transplant. The origin of the receptors is a female patient aged 2-15 years who had a stem cell transplant for congenital amegakaryocytic thrombocytopenia, so the T cells may come from the graft donor.

In its sample, this clonotype was seen a few times. This rearrangement joins TRBV5-6 to TRBJ1-6, with 9 bases that match TRBD1. CDR1 and CDR2 (germline): SGHDT, YYEEEE. This CDR3 is 15 amino acids long. After removal of 4 bases from V and 7 bases from J, the junction contained 6 bases not matched to a gene. The CDR3 DNA follows: TGTGCCAGCAGCACCGGACAGGGGAAGAATTCACCCCTCCACTTT. Translating gives CASSTGQGKNSPLHF.

This clonotype was detected many times. The chain combines TRBV12-3 or TRBV12-4 with TRBJ2-7, with 13 nucleotides matching TRBD2. The CDR3 totals 14 residues. The ends lost 7 bases at V and 5 bases at J; junction bases unmatched: 5. The chain's CDR3 is CASTSGLAGNEQYF. The DNA of the CDR3 is TGTGCCAGCACTTCGGGACTAGCGGGAAACGAGCAGTACTTC.

This clonotype was observed a handful of times. The genes are TRBV20-1 and TRBJ2-3; 10 bases match TRBD2. Trimming at V came to 6 bases and at J to 2 bases, leaving 5 bases not matched to a gene. Germline-derived CDR1 and CDR2 are DFQATT and SNEGSKA (reference sequence). This CDR3 has 14 amino acids. CDR3 nucleotide sequence: TGCAGTGCCAAACTAGCGGGGAACACAGATACGCAGTATTTT. Protein: CSAKLAGNTDTQYF.

The gene calls are TRBV20-1 and TRBJ1-5; D gene ambiguous. Trimming took off 0 bases at V and 4 bases at J, with 13 bases between the two ends. Germline V gives CDR1 DFQATT, CDR2 SNEGSKA (reference sequence). The CDR3 loop spans 15 amino acids. CDR3 sequence reads: CSAREDSMHNQPQHF. DNA of the CDR3: TGCAGTGCTAGAGAGGACTCAATGCATAATCAGCCCCAGCATTTT.

In its sample, this clonotype was seen a few times. The V and J genes are TRBV29-1 and TRBJ2-7; TRBD1 matches 9 bases. The CDR3 has 19 residues. J was trimmed by 5 bases and V by 5 bases; bases with no gene match: 25. Germline loops: CDR1 SQVTM, CDR2 ANQGSEA. CDR3 in amino acids: CSVSRVVNRGRILLDEQYF. CDR3 DNA: TGCAGCGTTTCTAGGGTTGTCAACAGGGGGCGGATCCTACTGGACGAGCAGTACTTC.

V and J are TRBV4-3 and TRBJ2-6; 7 bases map to TRBD1. There are 17 residues in the CDR3. The J segment lost 2 bases and the V segment lost 0 bases, leaving 4 bases of the junction unmatched. Germline V gives CDR1 LGHNA, CDR2 YSLEER. CDR3 region: CASSQELGQAGANVLTF. In DNA form, the CDR3 reads TGCGCCAGCAGCCAAGAGCTTGGACAGGCTGGGGCCAACGTCCTGACTTTC.